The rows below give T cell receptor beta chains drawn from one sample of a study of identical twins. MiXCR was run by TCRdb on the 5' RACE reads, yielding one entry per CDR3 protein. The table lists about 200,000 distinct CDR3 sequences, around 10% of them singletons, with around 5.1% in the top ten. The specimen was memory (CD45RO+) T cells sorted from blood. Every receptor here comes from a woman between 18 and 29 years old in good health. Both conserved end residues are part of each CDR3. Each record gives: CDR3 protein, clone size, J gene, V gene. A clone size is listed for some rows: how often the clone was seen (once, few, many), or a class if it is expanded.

CDR3aa: CASSSPGTSSNIQYF
abundance: -
j_gene: TRBJ2-4
v_gene: TRBV4-1

CDR3aa: CASSLVWKGSPLHF
abundance: -
j_gene: TRBJ1-6
v_gene: TRBV7-9

CDR3aa: CASSHGGNRVTDTQYF
abundance: -
j_gene: TRBJ2-3
v_gene: TRBV7-9

CDR3aa: CASSFGSFWQPQHF
abundance: many
j_gene: TRBJ1-5
v_gene: TRBV12-3/TRBV12-4

CDR3aa: CASSHQGPTTEAFF
abundance: -
j_gene: TRBJ1-1
v_gene: TRBV18

CDR3aa: CASSLTRRAYEQYF
abundance: many
j_gene: TRBJ2-7
v_gene: TRBV12-3/TRBV12-4

CDR3aa: CSVSIQETQYF
abundance: -
j_gene: TRBJ2-5
v_gene: TRBV29-1

CDR3aa: CSASDVIAGTDTQYF
abundance: few
j_gene: TRBJ2-3
v_gene: TRBV20-1

CDR3aa: CASSPRSGEETQYF
abundance: few
j_gene: TRBJ2-5
v_gene: TRBV18

CDR3aa: CSASPLAGVDEQFF
abundance: few
j_gene: TRBJ2-1
v_gene: TRBV20-1

CDR3aa: CASSSGQGGRTDTQYF
abundance: few
j_gene: TRBJ2-3
v_gene: TRBV7-6

CDR3aa: CASNWFLAANTGELFF
abundance: -
j_gene: TRBJ2-2
v_gene: TRBV7-2

CDR3aa: CASSLYTGTGYTEAFF
abundance: few
j_gene: TRBJ1-1
v_gene: TRBV3-1

CDR3aa: CSASVGGVYNEQFF
abundance: -
j_gene: TRBJ2-1
v_gene: TRBV20-1

CDR3aa: CASSKARAGANVLTF
abundance: -
j_gene: TRBJ2-6
v_gene: TRBV21-1

CDR3aa: CASSLAGQGTTDTQYF
abundance: -
j_gene: TRBJ2-3
v_gene: TRBV5-1

CDR3aa: CAIRSRVWDAEAFF
abundance: -
j_gene: TRBJ1-1
v_gene: TRBV10-3

CDR3aa: CASSRPGRSSYEQYF
abundance: -
j_gene: TRBJ2-7
v_gene: TRBV4-2

CDR3aa: CASSQPREGVNEQFF
abundance: -
j_gene: TRBJ2-1
v_gene: TRBV4-2

CDR3aa: CASSLMGGDNEKLFF
abundance: many
j_gene: TRBJ1-4
v_gene: TRBV7-8

CDR3aa: CASSWGQDTDTQYF
abundance: -
j_gene: TRBJ2-3
v_gene: TRBV10-1

CDR3aa: CASSGDRDLGYTF
abundance: -
j_gene: TRBJ1-2
v_gene: TRBV12-3/TRBV12-4

CDR3aa: CASSMDRGQPQHF
abundance: many
j_gene: TRBJ1-5
v_gene: TRBV5-1

CDR3aa: CSAREVGFGSDTQYF
abundance: -
j_gene: TRBJ2-3
v_gene: TRBV20-1

CDR3aa: CASRGQISNQPQHF
abundance: -
j_gene: TRBJ1-5
v_gene: TRBV6-1

CDR3aa: CASRLGTGLTDTQYF
abundance: few
j_gene: TRBJ2-3
v_gene: TRBV2

CDR3aa: CSARDSLNQPQHF
abundance: few
j_gene: TRBJ1-5
v_gene: TRBV20-1

CDR3aa: CASSLSRLPGGREETQYF
abundance: few
j_gene: TRBJ2-5
v_gene: TRBV7-8

CDR3aa: CASSHRDRATEAFF
abundance: -
j_gene: TRBJ1-1
v_gene: TRBV7-9

CDR3aa: CASSFRGNTEAFF
abundance: -
j_gene: TRBJ1-1
v_gene: TRBV7-9

CDR3aa: CASSVDSTYGYTF
abundance: -
j_gene: TRBJ1-2
v_gene: TRBV6-1

CDR3aa: CASSYSKIGDNAGELFF
abundance: -
j_gene: TRBJ2-2
v_gene: TRBV6-5

CDR3aa: CASSLTSGGFEQYF
abundance: few
j_gene: TRBJ2-7
v_gene: TRBV5-1

CDR3aa: CASSFTGTSPEQFF
abundance: -
j_gene: TRBJ2-1
v_gene: TRBV6-2/TRBV6-3

CDR3aa: CASSEPSAGTDTQYF
abundance: many
j_gene: TRBJ2-3
v_gene: TRBV9

CDR3aa: CSARGRGTGELFF
abundance: -
j_gene: TRBJ2-2
v_gene: TRBV20-1

CDR3aa: CASSLARTNTEAFF
abundance: few
j_gene: TRBJ1-1
v_gene: TRBV7-2

CDR3aa: CASSLGGLTGISGYTF
abundance: few
j_gene: TRBJ1-2
v_gene: TRBV28

CDR3aa: CASSQSQASGNEQFF
abundance: many
j_gene: TRBJ2-1
v_gene: TRBV2

CDR3aa: CASSRGPPIQSNEQFF
abundance: -
j_gene: TRBJ2-1
v_gene: TRBV27

CDR3aa: CASSRMRGQGGNEQFF
abundance: -
j_gene: TRBJ2-1
v_gene: TRBV18

CDR3aa: CASVRVIYNEQFF
abundance: -
j_gene: TRBJ2-1
v_gene: TRBV2

CDR3aa: CASSSGTGAVWTGELFF
abundance: few
j_gene: TRBJ2-2
v_gene: TRBV5-1

CDR3aa: CASSEEDSGHNEQFF
abundance: few
j_gene: TRBJ2-1
v_gene: TRBV6-4

CDR3aa: CATSREAGGYTDTQYF
abundance: many
j_gene: TRBJ2-3
v_gene: TRBV15

CDR3aa: CASSQQISGANVLTF
abundance: -
j_gene: TRBJ2-6
v_gene: TRBV7-3

CDR3aa: CASTISRTLNEKLFF
abundance: -
j_gene: TRBJ1-4
v_gene: TRBV19

CDR3aa: CAISDLAGSSYEQYF
abundance: many
j_gene: TRBJ2-7
v_gene: TRBV10-3

CDR3aa: CASSQEGGGGEKLFF
abundance: many
j_gene: TRBJ1-4
v_gene: TRBV4-1

CDR3aa: CASSQAIGNTIYF
abundance: -
j_gene: TRBJ1-3
v_gene: TRBV14

CDR3aa: CASSRFGLADTTDTQYF
abundance: few
j_gene: TRBJ2-3
v_gene: TRBV3-1

CDR3aa: CASSGTTGFSYNEQFF
abundance: many
j_gene: TRBJ2-1
v_gene: TRBV2

CDR3aa: CAIKGGGANVLTF
abundance: few
j_gene: TRBJ2-6
v_gene: TRBV10-3

CDR3aa: CAWASAGEFEQFF
abundance: -
j_gene: TRBJ2-1
v_gene: TRBV30

CDR3aa: CASSSDFGATF
abundance: -
j_gene: TRBJ2-7
v_gene: TRBV5-1

CDR3aa: CASSLGQPGQQYEQYF
abundance: -
j_gene: TRBJ2-7
v_gene: TRBV11-2

CDR3aa: CSAIRTGQEKLFF
abundance: -
j_gene: TRBJ1-4
v_gene: TRBV20-1

CDR3aa: CATSRMGRIYEQYF
abundance: -
j_gene: TRBJ2-7
v_gene: TRBV15